This TCR beta chain was observed in a study of radiation and T cells in renal cell carcinoma. This CDR3 contains 18 residues. Germline CDR1 is SGHVS and CDR2 is FNYEAQ. V was clipped by 4 bases and J by 0 bases, with 18 bases between them. The method was immunoSEQ multiplex PCR; TCRdb's version includes in-frame clones alone and lacks a portion of them. The sample carries 130,000 to 150,000 clones, roughly 84% recorded once. Time point given: baseline pretreatment blood. This sample's treatment: 15 Gy SBRT to primary tumor, nephrectomy 4 weeks later. This clonotype was obtained from a woman aged 50 to 60 with renal cell carcinoma. The sample here was blood, taken from a patient whose treatment included radiotherapy and nephrectomy. This rearrangement joins TRBV7-6 to TRBJ2-2, with no clear D. CDR3 bases: TGTGCCAGCAGCTCCCGCCAGCGACTTCTTTCGAACACCGGGGAGCTGTTTTTT. This encodes CASSSRQRLLSNTGELFF.